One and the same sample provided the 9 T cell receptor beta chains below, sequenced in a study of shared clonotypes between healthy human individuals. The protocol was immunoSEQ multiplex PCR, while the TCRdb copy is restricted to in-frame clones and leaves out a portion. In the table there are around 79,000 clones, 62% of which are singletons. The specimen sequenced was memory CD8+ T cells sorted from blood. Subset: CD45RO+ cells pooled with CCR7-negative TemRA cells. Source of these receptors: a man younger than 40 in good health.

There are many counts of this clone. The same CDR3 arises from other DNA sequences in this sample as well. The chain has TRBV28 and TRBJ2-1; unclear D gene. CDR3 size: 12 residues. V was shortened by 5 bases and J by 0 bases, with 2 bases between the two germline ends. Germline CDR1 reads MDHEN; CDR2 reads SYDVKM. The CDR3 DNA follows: TGTGCCAGCAGTCTCTCCTACAATGAGCAGTTCTTC. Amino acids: CASSLSYNEQFF.

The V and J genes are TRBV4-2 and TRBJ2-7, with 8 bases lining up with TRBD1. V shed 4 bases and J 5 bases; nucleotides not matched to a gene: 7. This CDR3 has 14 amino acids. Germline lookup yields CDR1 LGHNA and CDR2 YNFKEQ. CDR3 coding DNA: TGTGCCAGCAGCCTGGACAGGGAGGTTCACGAGCAGTACTTC. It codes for CASSLDREVHEQYF.

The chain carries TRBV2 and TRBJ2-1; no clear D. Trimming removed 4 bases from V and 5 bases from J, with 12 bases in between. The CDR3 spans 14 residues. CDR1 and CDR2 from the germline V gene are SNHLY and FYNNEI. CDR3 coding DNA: TGTGCCAGCAGTGTATTCAACAAGAACAATGAGCAGTTCTTC. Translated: CASSVFNKNNEQFF.

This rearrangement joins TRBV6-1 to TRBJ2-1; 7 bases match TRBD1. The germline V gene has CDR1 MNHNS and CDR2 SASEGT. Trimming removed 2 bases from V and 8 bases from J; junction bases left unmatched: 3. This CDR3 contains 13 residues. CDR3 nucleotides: TGTGCCAGCAGTGAAACAGGGGTCCATGAGCAGTTCTTC. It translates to CASSETGVHEQFF.

In nucleotides, the CDR3 is TGTGCCAGCAGCTTAGGCCTCGGCGGGGATGAGCAGTTCTTC. Its translation: CASSLGLGGDEQFF. This chain joins TRBV11-1 and TRBJ2-1; the D gene is possibly TRBD2 (6 bases). CDR1 is SGHAT and CDR2 is FQDESV in the germline V gene (reference sequence). Trimming cost V 1 base and J 8 bases, with 12 bases left between them. The CDR3 extends over 14 amino acids.

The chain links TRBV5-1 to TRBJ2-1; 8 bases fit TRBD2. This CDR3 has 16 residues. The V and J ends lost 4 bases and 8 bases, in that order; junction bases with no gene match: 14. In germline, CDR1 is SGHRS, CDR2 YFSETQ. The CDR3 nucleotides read TGCGCCAGCAGCGTGGTATTGGGGACGGGAGGGCATGAGCAGTTCTTC. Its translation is CASSVVLGTGGHEQFF.

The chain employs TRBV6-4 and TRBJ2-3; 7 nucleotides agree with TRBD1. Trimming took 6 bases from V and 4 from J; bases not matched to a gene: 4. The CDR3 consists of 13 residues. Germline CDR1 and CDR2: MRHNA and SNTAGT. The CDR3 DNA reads TGTGCCAGCAGGCAGGGGGAGTCAGATACGCAGTATTTT. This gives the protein CASRQGESDTQYF.

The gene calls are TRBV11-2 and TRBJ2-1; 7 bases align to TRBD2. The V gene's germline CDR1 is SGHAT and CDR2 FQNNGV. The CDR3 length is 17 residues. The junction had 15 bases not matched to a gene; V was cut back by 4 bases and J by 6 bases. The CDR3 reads CASSSATGLVVSNEQFF. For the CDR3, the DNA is TGTGCCAGCAGCTCCGCTACCGGACTAGTTGTGTCCAATGAGCAGTTCTTC.

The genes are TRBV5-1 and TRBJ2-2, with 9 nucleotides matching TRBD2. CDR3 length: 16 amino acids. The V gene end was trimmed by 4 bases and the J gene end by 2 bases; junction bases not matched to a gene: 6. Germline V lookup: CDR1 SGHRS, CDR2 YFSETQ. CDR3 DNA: TGCGCCAGCAGCATCAAGCGGGAGGTTAACACCGGGGAGCTGTTTTTT. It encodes CASSIKREVNTGELFF.